The entry below gives a single T cell receptor beta chain sequence along with its context. The specificity of this receptor is unknown. Base qualities are not provided; no much larger clone lies one nucleotide away. Each collaborating institution followed its own protocols to collect whole blood in K2EDTA tubes. For TCRbeta analysis, collaborators shipped samples as frozen whole blood, isolated PBMCs, or DNA extracted from either of those sample types. These data come from a study of blood T cell repertoires in COVID-19 (dated by TCRdb to about 2020). In the study overall: Samples covering the acute and convalescent phases of COVID-19 were provided by collaborators in the United States, Italy and Spain. Subjects who had been exposed to COVID-19, were actively infected with it, or had recovered from it provided the deeply sampled blood TCRbeta repertoires that made up the dataset. The material from the prospective study consisted of cDNA or gDNA derived from T cells, B-cell-depleted T cells, or PBMCs. HLA class I and class II types, where available, came from metadata supplied by the sample provider rather than from assay-based typing. The repertoires were released in a freely available public database intended as a resource for research on the immune response to SARS-CoV-2. Samples were obtained from the ongoing ImmuneRACE study (first 160 participants) and from some 1,200 subjects provided by 6 global collaborators. A de-identified subject ID, COVID-19 status, age in years and sex were almost always included in the sample metadata. Overall study results and their limits: Clinical and demographic metadata were provided uncurated, with the amount varying by source and participant.

CDR1 and CDR2, per the germline V gene, are SGHDN and FVKESK. The germline ends are 15 bases apart after V is trimmed by 0 bases and J by 6 bases. Counted from cysteine to phenylalanine, this CDR3 has 16 amino acids. The kept DNA is CDR3 alone, 48 bases in frame from the first base. TCRbeta CDR3 regions were amplified from genomic DNA by means of the immunoSEQ Assay, a bias-controlled multiplex PCR. The authors processed their data as follows. Nucleated cell counts per sample were estimated from amplification of reference gene primers within the assay. Sequence reads were collapsed and filtered to measure the absolute abundance of every unique TCRbeta CDR3 rearrangement. For each sample, productive Simpson clonality was calculated as the square root of Simpson's diversity index over productive rearrangements. TCRdb obtained this table from immuneACCESS and retained in-frame rearrangements with V and J assigned. These tables miss some clones; where compared with another copy, unresolved V genes account for less than half of the shortfall, and the remainder is unexplained. V and J calls plus clone size are reproduced from that table; the DNA served to infer D and trimming. Across this sample there are roughly 290,000 clones, with 75% to 90% seen only once. The ten top clones hold around 0.84% of the sample.

The sequence was obtained from a man in his thirties or forties with acute or convalescent COVID-19. The sequence links TRBV14 to TRBJ2-1; TRBD1 is possibly the D segment (6 matching bases). Sequencing used peripheral blood. The DNA sequence follows: TGTGCCAGCAGCCAAGATAGGGGGAGAAGGGGCAATGAGCAGTTCTTC. The translation is CASSQDRGRRGNEQFF.